This T cell receptor (beta chain) appears in the sequencing data of a study of T cell responses to AZD1222 COVID-19 vaccine. Whole-study results and caveats: In all cases, repertoires were sampled only after the peak T cell response. Spike-specific TCR breadth and depth grew following two AZD1222 doses.

The J segment lost 6 bases and the V segment lost 5 bases, leaving 4 bases of the junction unmatched. CDR1 and CDR2 from the germline V gene are MNHEY and SMNVEV (reference sequence). The CDR3 sequence is 12 residues long. The table lists this clone with a few counts. Its target is not known. TCRdb keeps only in-frame clones here, not all; method: immunoSEQ multiplex PCR. The top ten clones hold about 1.6% of a sample with around 170,000 clones, about nine tenths of them seen once. This chain joins TRBV27 and TRBJ2-7; TRBD1 matches 7 bases. The sample was peripheral blood, taken on day 0 of AZD1222 vaccination. This TCR came from an adult in good health. DNA for the CDR3: TGTGCCAGCAGTCTCTGGACAGGCGAGCAGTACTTC. Encoded protein: CASSLWTGEQYF.